This is a list of T cell receptor beta chains from one sample in a study of Ad26.COV2.S vaccination and SARS-CoV-2 variants. The method was immunoSEQ multiplex PCR; TCRdb's version includes in-frame clones alone and lacks a portion of them. The data contain about 680,000 clones, 80% to 90% of them singletons. The sample was peripheral blood, taken in a trial of Ad26.COV2.S vaccine versus placebo. The receptors originated from a person between 18 and 59 years old who received the Ad26.COV2.S COVID-19 vaccine or a placebo. Both conserved end residues are part of each CDR3. Size tells how often a clone was seen (once, few, many) or the class of an expanded clone, and some rows leave it out.

clone size	V gene	J gene	CDR3 protein
.	TRBV2	TRBJ2-7	CASRVFAYEQYF
.	TRBV20-1	TRBJ2-1	CSAIDGKSSYNEQFF
.	TRBV5-1	TRBJ1-1	CASSSGGPNTEAFF
.	TRBV24-1	TRBJ2-1	CATSEPGYNEQFF
.	TRBV21-1	TRBJ2-7	CASSKAGLYEQYF
.	TRBV5-8	TRBJ2-3	CASSLTGTSTDTQYF
.	TRBV10-2	TRBJ2-2	CASSEVAGGELFF
few	TRBV7-8	TRBJ1-3	CASSLTSAGKGGNTIYF
.	TRBV11-1	TRBJ2-7	CASSSGPLSYEQYF
.	TRBV9	TRBJ2-1	CASNLVSGEQFF
.	TRBV27	TRBJ2-1	CASSLDRGSYNEQFF
.	TRBV7-2	TRBJ1-3	CASSPTLPRNTIYF
.	TRBV3-1/TRBV3-2	TRBJ2-7	CASSQAPSSQRYF
few	TRBV5-1	TRBJ1-1	CASSLNGLTEAFF
.	TRBV11-3	TRBJ2-5	CASSFGTGETQYF
.	TRBV3-1/TRBV3-2	TRBJ2-3	CASSQTDTQYF
.	TRBV12-3/TRBV12-4	TRBJ1-5	CASSLFRHEGPHF
.	TRBV4-3	TRBJ2-3	CASSRKRGDTQYF
.	TRBV19	TRBJ2-5	CASSIDQGSGGTYQETQYF
.	TRBV29-1	TRBJ2-2	CSVEGGGELFF
.	TRBV24-1	TRBJ2-1	CATRSDTNNEQFF
.	TRBV15	TRBJ2-4	CATSRGEGPSLGKNIQYF
once	TRBV12-3/TRBV12-4	TRBJ2-1	CASSSGGWEQFF
few	TRBV27	TRBJ2-7	CASSLSQGPYEQYF
.	TRBV6-1	TRBJ2-1	CASSEIGGRFPDEQFF
.	TRBV5-1	TRBJ1-1	CASSFSGDTEAFF
.	TRBV3-1/TRBV3-2	TRBJ1-5	CASSQDKGARRSYSNQPQHF
few	TRBV6-1	TRBJ2-7	CASSEDRLTYEQYF